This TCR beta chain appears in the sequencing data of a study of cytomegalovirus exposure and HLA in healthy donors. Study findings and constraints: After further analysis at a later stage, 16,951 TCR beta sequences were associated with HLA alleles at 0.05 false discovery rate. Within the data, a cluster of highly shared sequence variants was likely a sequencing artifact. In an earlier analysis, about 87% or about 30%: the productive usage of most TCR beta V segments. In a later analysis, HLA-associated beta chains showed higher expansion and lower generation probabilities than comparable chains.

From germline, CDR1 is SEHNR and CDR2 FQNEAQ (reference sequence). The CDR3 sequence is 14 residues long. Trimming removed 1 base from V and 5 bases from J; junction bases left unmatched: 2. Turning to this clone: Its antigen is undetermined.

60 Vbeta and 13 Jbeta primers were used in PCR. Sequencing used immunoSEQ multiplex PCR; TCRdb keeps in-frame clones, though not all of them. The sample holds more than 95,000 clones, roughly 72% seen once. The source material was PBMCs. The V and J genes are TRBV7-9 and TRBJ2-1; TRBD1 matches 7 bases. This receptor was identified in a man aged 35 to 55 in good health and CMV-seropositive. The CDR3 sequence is CASSLGGQHNEQFF. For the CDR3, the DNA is TGTGCCAGCAGCTTAGGGGGACAGCACAATGAGCAGTTCTTC. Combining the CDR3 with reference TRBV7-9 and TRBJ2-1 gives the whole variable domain DTGVSQNPRHKITKRGQNVTFRCDPISEHNRLYWYRQTLGQGPEFLTYFQNEAQLEKSRLLSDRFSAERPKGSFSTLEIQRTEQGDSAMYLCASSLGGQHNEQFFGPGTRLTVL.